The present TCR beta chain was sequenced within a study of long-term antiretroviral therapy in people with HIV. Background on the study: By about a decade, the earliest samples predate the 2015 immediate-ART recommendation.

Treatment of all HIV participants took place in the United States. They ran version v3.0 of the immunoSEQ assay at survey level. Data came from immunoSEQ multiplex PCR; TCRdb stores just in-frame clones and leaves some out. The sample contains around 20,000 clones, over 70% of which appear only once. Regarding the study as a whole: Diversity rose after ART but stayed below transplant donor controls. HIV repertoire CDR3 lengths ranged less widely than those of controls.

Regarding this clone: Antigen specificity is unknown.

The sequence was obtained from a man aged 18 to 29 with HIV. Sequencing used unsorted PBMCs, obtained 0.5 years before starting antiretroviral therapy.

CDR3 in amino acids: CASSAFPSGGGTDTQYF. Here the CDR3 DNA reads TGTGCCAGCAGCGCCTTTCCTAGCGGGGGAGGCACAGATACGCAGTATTTT. The V and J genes are TRBV13 and TRBJ2-3; 10 bases align to TRBD2. Germline assignment: CDR1 PRHDT and CDR2 FYEKMQ (reference sequence). V trimming: 5 bases; J trimming: 1 base; junction bases outside the gene matches: 9. CDR3 length: 17 residues.